This T cell receptor beta chain was captured in a study of read filtering for tumor transcriptome and immune sequencing. This library used roughly 400 ng RNA and molecular barcoded adaptors spanning alpha/delta and beta/gamma chains. MiXCR, applied by TCRdb to the reads, yields one record per CDR3 protein. This table holds approximately 41,000 distinct CDR3 sequences, around an eighth found once. The CDR3 loop spans 17 amino acids. Deletions cut 0 bases from V and 0 bases from J, with 14 bases between. This clonotype was seen at least ten times. Every patient had bone marrow sampled while the disease was active.

The rearrangement joins TRBV23-1 to TRBJ1-1; perhaps TRBD1 as D (5 bases). TRBV23-1 is placed among ORFs of uncertain function. Specimen: a population of CD138-negative cells sorted from bone marrow. The clonotype originates from a donor aged 40 or older with multiple myeloma. CDR3 nucleotides: TGCGCCAGCAGTCAATCGGAGGGAGGGGTCATGAACACTGAAGCTTTCTTT. It codes for CASSQSEGGVMNTEAFF.